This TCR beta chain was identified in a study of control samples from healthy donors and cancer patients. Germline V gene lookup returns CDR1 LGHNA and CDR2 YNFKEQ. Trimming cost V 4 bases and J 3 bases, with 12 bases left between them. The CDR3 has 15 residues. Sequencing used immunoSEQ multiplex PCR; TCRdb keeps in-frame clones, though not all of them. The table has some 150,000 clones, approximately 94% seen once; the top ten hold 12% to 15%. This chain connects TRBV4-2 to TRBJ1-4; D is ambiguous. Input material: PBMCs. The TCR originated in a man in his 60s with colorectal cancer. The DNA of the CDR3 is TGTGCCAGCAGCCCTATGGGAGGGTCTAATGAAAAACTGTTTTTT. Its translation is CASSPMGGSNEKLFF.